The T cell receptor (beta chain) under discussion was sequenced for a study of neurological immune-mediated disorders. TCRdb re-derived calls from the 5' RACE reads in MiXCR, one entry per CDR3 protein. The sample comprises tens of thousands of distinct CDR3 sequences, approximately 10% of which are singletons, and 3% to 4% rests with the top ten. This clonotype has at least ten counts. V lost 4 bases and J 4 bases, leaving 11 bases between the germline ends. In germline, CDR1 is SGHRS, CDR2 YFSETQ. This CDR3 comprises 13 residues. The specimen sequenced was CD4+ T cells from blood. This chain links TRBV5-1 with TRBJ1-2, with unresolved D. The receptor's source is a woman in her 30s with HTLV-1-associated myelopathy (HAM/TSP). The CDR3 is CASSMDGAYGYTF. The CDR3 coding sequence is TGCGCCAGCAGCATGGACGGAGCCTATGGCTACACCTTC.